Listed here are 17 T cell receptor beta chains from one sample, sequenced in a study of cytomegalovirus exposure and HLA in healthy donors. The study ran its PCR with 60 Vbeta and 13 Jbeta primers. Produced via immunoSEQ multiplex PCR; TCRdb's table is partial and in-frame only. The sample holds about 190,000 clones, around three quarters seen once. Sequencing was done on a sample of PBMCs. The receptors here all came from a woman aged 18 to 35 in good health and CMV-seronegative.

This sequence joins TRBV27 and TRBJ2-5; 11 positions match TRBD1. The trim removed 5 bases at V and 4 bases at J, leaving 6 bases unmatched. Germline assignment: CDR1 MNHEY and CDR2 SMNVEV (reference sequence). The CDR3 is 15 amino acids. CDR3 in amino acids: CASSPGQGAGETQYF. The DNA of the CDR3 is TGTGCCAGCAGTCCTGGACAGGGGGCGGGAGAGACCCAGTACTTC.

This clone was observed a handful of times. This chain connects TRBV4-2 to TRBJ2-3; 7 nucleotides line up with TRBD2. Germline assignment: CDR1 LGHNA and CDR2 YNFKEQ. This CDR3 has 17 residues. The V gene end was trimmed by 3 bases and the J gene end by 1 base; junction bases not matched to a gene: 10. CDR3 nucleotide sequence: TGTGCCAGCAGCCACCGAGTGGGTCGGGAGGGCACAGATACGCAGTATTTT. Residues: CASSHRVGREGTDTQYF.

The chain combines TRBV6-5 with TRBJ2-5; D is possibly TRBD1 (6 bases). V was cut by 8 bases and J by 4 bases, with 14 bases left in between. The germline V gene encodes CDR1 MNHEY and CDR2 SVGAGI. The CDR3 is 13 amino acids. CDR3 DNA: TGTGCCAGCTCTCGACAGGTGGGAGAGACCCAGTACTTC. It codes for CASSRQVGETQYF.

The gene calls are TRBV7-3 and TRBJ1-1; 8 bases line up with TRBD1. This CDR3 region has 17 residues. Germline V gives CDR1 SGHTA, CDR2 FQGTGA. V lost 2 bases, J lost 4 bases, and 12 bases stayed unmatched. The CDR3 sequence is CASSLSPTGARGTEAFF. The CDR3 DNA sequence: TGTGCCAGCAGCTTATCCCCGACAGGGGCGCGGGGCACTGAAGCTTTCTTT.

The V gene is TRBV28, the J gene TRBJ2-7; D is possibly TRBD1 (6 bases). V lost 5 bases, J lost 6 bases, and 11 bases lay in between. Germline V gene lookup returns CDR1 MDHEN and CDR2 SYDVKM. The length of the CDR3 is 12 residues. The CDR3 sequence is CASSPTGFEQYF. The CDR3 coding sequence is TGTGCCAGCAGTCCCACAGGGTTCGAGCAGTACTTC.

The rearrangement uses TRBV4-2 and TRBJ2-2, with a weak D call TRBD2 (5 bases). Trimming stripped 4 bases from V and 6 bases from J, with 12 bases between. The CDR3 contains 14 residues. From germline, CDR1 is LGHNA and CDR2 YNFKEQ. CDR3 coding DNA: TGTGCCAGCAGCCTCGGGGAGATTGCCGGGGAGCTGTTTTTT. Translated, it gives CASSLGEIAGELFF.

The V call is TRBV15, the J call TRBJ2-1, with TRBD1 as a possible D gene (5 bases). This CDR3 is 13 amino acids long. The V end lost 6 bases, the J end lost 0 bases, and 6 bases lay between the germline ends. CDR1 and CDR2 (germline): LNHNV, YYDKDF (reference sequence). CDR3 coding DNA: TGTGCCACCAGAGGGGACTCCTACAATGAGCAGTTCTTC. This codes for CATRGDSYNEQFF. Full variable domain (remainder filled in from reference TRBV15 and TRBJ2-1): DAMVIQNPRYQVTQFGKPVTLSCSQTLNHNVMYWYQQKSSQAPKLLFHYYDKDFNNEADTPDNFQSRRPNTSFCFLDIRSPGLGDTAMYLCATRGDSYNEQFFGPGTRLTVL.

The chain combines TRBV5-4 with TRBJ2-7; TRBD1 matches 12 bases. From germline, CDR1 is SGHNT and CDR2 YYREEE (reference sequence). Germline trimming cut 2 bases from V and 1 base from J; bases unmatched to any gene: 7. The CDR3 extends over 17 amino acids. CDR3 residues: CASSFAGTGGRSYEQYF. The CDR3 bases are TGTGCCAGCAGCTTTGCCGGGACAGGGGGCAGGTCCTACGAGCAGTACTTC.

A single count supports this clone. V and J are TRBV29-1 and TRBJ1-6, with 7 nucleotides matching TRBD1. Looked up from germline, CDR1 is SQVTM and CDR2 is ANQGSEA. The V gene end was trimmed by 4 bases and the J gene end by 10 bases; junction bases not matched to a gene: 7. This CDR3 is built from 13 residues. DNA for the CDR3: TGCAGCGTTGGTATGCAGGGGGAATCACCCCTCCACTTT. Translated, it gives CSVGMQGESPLHF.

The chain couples TRBV28 to TRBJ2-7; 7 bases match TRBD1. Losses at the gene ends were 3 bases for V and 2 bases for J; bases not matched to a gene: 4. This CDR3 is built from 14 residues. The germline V gene encodes CDR1 MDHEN and CDR2 SYDVKM. CDR3 amino acids: CASSFGTAAYEQYF. In nucleotides, the CDR3 is TGTGCCAGCAGTTTTGGGACAGCAGCCTACGAGCAGTACTTC.

The rearrangement links TRBV15 to TRBJ2-5; D is possibly TRBD1 (6 bases). Trimming took 3 bases from V and 1 from J, leaving 9 bases between them. The CDR3 sequence is 14 residues long. Germline V gene sequence: CDR1 LNHNV, CDR2 YYDKDF (reference sequence). CDR3 nucleotide sequence: TGTGCCACCAGCAGGCTAGGGGGCCAAGAGACCCAGTACTTC. Translation gives CATSRLGGQETQYF.

The chain carries TRBV27 and TRBJ2-1, with D tentatively TRBD1 (5 bases). CDR3 size: 16 residues. In germline, CDR1 is MNHEY, CDR2 SMNVEV (reference sequence). V was shortened by 0 bases and J by 4 bases, with 13 bases between the two germline ends. The CDR3 reads CASSLSTVDRYNEQFF. The CDR3 bases are TGTGCCAGCAGTTTATCGACAGTAGACCGTTACAATGAGCAGTTCTTC.

The rearrangement links TRBV5-4 to TRBJ2-1, with a possible D match to TRBD2 (5 bases). Trimming stripped 2 bases from V and 8 bases from J, with 14 bases between. The germline V gene encodes CDR1 SGHNT and CDR2 YYREEE (reference sequence). The CDR3 is 14 residues long. The CDR3 DNA reads as TGTGCCAGCAGCTTAATGGGAGTGGGCGATGAGCAGTTCTTC. Translating it yields CASSLMGVGDEQFF.

The chain recombines TRBV28 with TRBJ1-1; D is ambiguous. CDR3 length: 11 residues. In germline, CDR1 is MDHEN, CDR2 SYDVKM. Trimming removed 10 bases at V and 1 base at J, with 7 bases between. Written as DNA, the CDR3 is TGTGCCACGCGGGGGAACACTGAAGCTTTCTTT. The encoded protein is CATRGNTEAFF. The complete variable domain, with remaining parts taken from reference TRBV28 and TRBJ1-1, reads DVKVTQSSRYLVKRTGEKVFLECVQDMDHENMFWYRQDPGLGLRLIYFSYDVKMKEKGDIPEGYSVSREKKERFSLILESASTNQTSMYLCATRGNTEAFFGQGTRLTVV.

The V call is TRBV7-9, the J call TRBJ2-5; 8 bases match TRBD2. Near its end, the DNA agrees better with TRBJ2-7, so the J call may be wrong. CDR1 is SEHNR and CDR2 is FQNEAQ in the germline V gene (reference sequence). This CDR3 has 13 amino acids. The chain's CDR3 is CASSLGLVNEQYF. CDR3 bases: TGTGCCAGCAGCTTGGGACTAGTAAACGAGCAGTACTTC.

The chain recombines TRBV9 with TRBJ1-1, with D possibly matching TRBD1 (5 bases). V gave up 1 base and J gave up 1 base, with 5 bases separating them. Germline V CDR1 and CDR2: SGDLS, YYNGEE. This CDR3 contains 13 residues. CDR3 in DNA: TGTGCCAGCAGCGTACAGGGGAACACTGAAGCTTTCTTT. This encodes CASSVQGNTEAFF.

The rearrangement links TRBV28 to TRBJ1-2, with 7 bases aligning to TRBD1. The CDR3 has 13 amino acids. The germline gives CDR1 MDHEN, CDR2 SYDVKM. V shed 6 bases and J 8 bases; nucleotides not matched to a gene: 9. The CDR3 region has the DNA TGTGCCAGCAGAGCTGACAGGGTCGGGGGCTACACCTTC. Its translation is CASRADRVGGYTF.